What follows are 24 T cell receptor beta chains derived from one specimen sequenced in a study of early T cells in non-severe SARS-CoV-2 infection (TCRdb year 2021). Libraries were built with 5' RACE. Sequencing took place on a NextSeq 500. In TCRdb, the public reads were trimmed at Q25 with fastp and aligned with MiXCR, with productive beta chains retained. Each CDR3 protein gets just one entry, which takes the most common genes and DNA from the rows behind it. This sample comprises 50,000 to 80,000 distinct CDR3 sequences, over 4.5% of them detected only once. The top ten hold around 4.9% of the sample. Sequencing was performed on whole blood. Every receptor here comes from an adult who was a healthcare worker with PCR-confirmed SARS-CoV-2 infection or an uninfected control (not recorded which).

This clonotype was seen a few times. The V and J genes are TRBV5-1 and TRBJ1-6; D gene uncertain. CDR3 length: 12 amino acids. V was trimmed by 3 bases and J by 10 bases, leaving 8 bases between them. Germline CDR1 reads SGHRS; CDR2 reads YFSETQ. The CDR3 bases are TGCGCCAGCAGCTCGGAGTCATCACCCCTCCACTTT. It yields the protein CASSSESSPLHF.

This clonotype was recorded at least ten times. V is TRBV30 and J is TRBJ1-6; 7 nucleotides align to TRBD1. This CDR3 contains 16 residues. Unmatched junction bases numbered 10, after V lost 0 bases and J lost 8 bases. In germline, CDR1 is GTSNPN, CDR2 SVGIG (reference sequence). Here the CDR3 DNA reads TGTGCCTGGAGTGTGTGGTTGGGACAGAAGGATTCACCCCTCCACTTT. Translated, it gives CAWSVWLGQKDSPLHF.

This clonotype was seen many times. This rearrangement joins TRBV18 to TRBJ1-1, with TRBD1 identical over 7 bases. The CDR3 is 12 amino acids. Germline-derived CDR1 and CDR2 are KGHSH and LQKENI. V shed 2 bases, J shed 6 bases, and the junction held 0 bases outside the gene matches. In DNA, the CDR3 is TGTGCCAGCTCACCAGGGACAGCTGAAGCTTTCTTT. Its translation: CASSPGTAEAFF.

Ten or more counts support this clonotype. This rearrangement joins TRBV6-1 to TRBJ2-7, with a tentative D call TRBD1 (6 bases). The CDR3 loop spans 15 amino acids. Germline V gene sequence: CDR1 MNHNS, CDR2 SASEGT. The V end lost 3 bases, the J end lost 3 bases, and 15 bases lay between the germline ends. The CDR3 coding sequence is TGTGCCAGCAGTGAGTCTCCGGGACACGACTACGAGCAGTACTTC. It codes for CASSESPGHDYEQYF.

This clonotype was observed many times. This chain joins TRBV9 and TRBJ1-2, with D hard to call. Germline V gene data show CDR1 as SGDLS and CDR2 as YYNGEE. Deletions cut 4 bases from V and 0 bases from J, with 10 bases between. The CDR3 is 14 residues long. The CDR3 DNA follows: TGTGCCAGCAGCTCAACACAAACTAACTATGGCTACACCTTC. As protein: CASSSTQTNYGYTF.

This clonotype was seen at least ten times. The gene calls are TRBV12-3 or TRBV12-4 and TRBJ2-7; no clear D. The CDR3 sequence is 14 residues long. Deletions cut 6 bases from V and 5 bases from J, with 17 bases between. CDR3 DNA sequence: TGTGCCAGCAGCTTTTCTCGTCAGACCCACGAGCAGTACTTC. Protein product: CASSFSRQTHEQYF.

This clonotype was recorded a few times. The CDR3 DNA sequence: TGCAGTGCTAGAAGACGATCCGGGACTAGCGGGAACGTGCAGTACTTC. Residues: CSARRRSGTSGNVQYF. This chain links TRBV20-1 with TRBJ2-7; the match to TRBD2 covers 13 bases. Germline lookup yields CDR1 DFQATT and CDR2 SNEGSKA (reference sequence). CDR3 length: 16 amino acids. Unmatched junction bases numbered 13, after V lost 2 bases and J lost 9 bases.

This clonotype was seen ten or more times. The chain uses TRBV19 and TRBJ2-1; 8 nucleotides agree with TRBD1. Losses at the gene ends were 4 bases for V and 0 bases for J; bases not matched to a gene: 5. The germline V gene has CDR1 LNHDA and CDR2 SQIVND (reference sequence). This CDR3 spans 16 amino acids. As DNA, the CDR3 is TGTGCCAGTAGTAGAAACAGGGGGAGCTCCTACAATGAGCAGTTCTTC. This gives the protein CASSRNRGSSYNEQFF.

This clonotype was seen repeatedly, ten times or more. The V call is TRBV10-2, the J call TRBJ1-2; D gene ambiguous. With 7 bases removed from V and 5 bases from J, the gap between germline ends came to 11 bases. The length of the CDR3 is 12 residues. The germline V gene has CDR1 WSHSY and CDR2 SAAADI. The CDR3 loop is CASMTDAYGYTF. CDR3 nucleotides: TGCGCCAGCATGACGGACGCATATGGCTACACCTTC.

This chain connects TRBV10-3 to TRBJ2-1; 11 nucleotides match TRBD2. This CDR3 is built from 15 residues. V was clipped by 6 bases and J by 7 bases; unmatched bases: 8. Germline assignment: CDR1 ENHRY and CDR2 SYGVKD. CDR3 coding DNA: TGTGCCATCAGACCCCTAGCGGGGGGCGAAAATGAGCAGTTCTTC. It encodes CAIRPLAGGENEQFF.

This clonotype was seen a few times. The chain recombines TRBV30 with TRBJ2-1, with D possibly TRBD2 on 6 matching bases. The germline V and J ends were trimmed by 3 bases and 6 bases, with 12 bases remaining between them. The germline gives CDR1 GTSNPN, CDR2 SVGIG (reference sequence). This CDR3 contains 13 residues. The CDR3, as DNA: TGTGCCTGGAGACTAACCGGGGGCAATGAGCAGTTCTTC. It encodes CAWRLTGGNEQFF.

This clonotype was counted only a few times. This chain joins TRBV3-1 and TRBJ2-1; D call uncertain. The CDR3 totals 13 residues. In germline, CDR1 is LGHDT, CDR2 YNNKEL (reference sequence). Trimming left V 2 bases short and J 7 bases short, with 9 bases between. For the CDR3, the DNA is TGTGCCAGCAGCCAAATGATCGGGAATGAGCAGTTCTTC. It is translated as CASSQMIGNEQFF.

The chain employs TRBV7-8 and TRBJ2-2; 8 bases are shared with TRBD2. The V gene end was trimmed by 0 bases and the J gene end by 3 bases; junction bases not matched to a gene: 9. The CDR3 extends over 18 amino acids. Germline values: CDR1 SGHVS, CDR2 FQNEAQ. The CDR3 loop reads CASSLAAGGGRYTGELFF. In DNA, the CDR3 is TGTGCCAGCAGCTTAGCAGCCGGCGGGGGGAGGTACACCGGGGAGCTGTTTTTT.

This clonotype was seen repeatedly, ten times or more. DNA for the CDR3: TGCAGTGCTATACCGGTAGCGGGAGTAAGTGAGCAGTTCTTC. Its protein product is CSAIPVAGVSEQFF. The chain joins TRBV20-1 to TRBJ2-1; TRBD2 agrees at 9 bases. Looked up from germline, CDR1 is DFQATT and CDR2 is SNEGSKA (reference sequence). This CDR3 has 14 amino acids. V dropped 4 bases and J dropped 9; count of bases not matched to a gene: 10.

This clonotype was seen many times. The rearrangement joins TRBV15 to TRBJ2-7; 10 nucleotides line up with TRBD2. CDR3 size: 17 residues. Germline V CDR1 and CDR2: LNHNV, YYDKDF (reference sequence). V lost 0 bases and J lost 5; bases outside the gene matches: 10. The chain's CDR3 is CATSREASGSNWNEQYF. The CDR3 nucleotides are TGTGCCACCAGCAGAGAGGCTAGCGGGAGCAATTGGAACGAGCAGTACTTC.

This clonotype was seen once. A much larger clone is a single base away; this may be a read error. The chain carries TRBV14 and TRBJ2-1, with D perhaps TRBD1 or TRBD2 (5 bases each). The CDR3 runs to 16 residues. Per the germline V gene, CDR1 is SGHDN and CDR2 is FVKESK. CDR3 protein: CASNQEGHRTYNEQFF. The CDR3 coding sequence is TGTGCCAGCAACCAAGAGGGGCATAGGACCTACAATGAGCAGTTCTTC.

This clonotype occurred many times. The chain employs TRBV20-1 and TRBJ1-1, with D perhaps matching TRBD1 (6 bases). The V gene's germline CDR1 is DFQATT and CDR2 SNEGSKA (reference sequence). The CDR3 is 15 residues long. The V end was cut by 6 bases, the J end by 5 bases, with 22 bases between. The chain's CDR3 is CSAPDSTGSRTEAFF. The CDR3 bases are TGCAGTGCCCCGGACTCGACAGGCTCGAGGACTGAAGCTTTCTTT.

This chain uses TRBV27 with TRBJ2-3; no clear D gene. CDR3 length: 14 residues. Germline loops: CDR1 MNHEY, CDR2 SMNVEV (reference sequence). The V end was cut by 8 bases, the J end by 4 bases, with 16 bases between. CDR3 amino acids: CASGNHRGPDTQYF. Here the CDR3 DNA reads TGTGCCAGCGGAAATCACCGCGGACCAGATACGCAGTATTTT.

In this sample, this clonotype turned up a few times. The junction departs from germline at one end; a sequencing error may be responsible. This chain uses TRBV5-6 with TRBJ1-3, with 7 bases identical to TRBD1. The CDR3 is 14 residues long. Germline CDR1 and CDR2: SGHDT and YYEEEE. CDR3 sequence: CVSSLTGYGNTIYF. CDR3 bases: TGTGTCAGCAGCTTGACAGGGTATGGAAACACCATATATTTT.

The table lists this clonotype with many counts. The chain links TRBV7-2 to TRBJ1-5; D is unclear. Germline CDR1 is SGHTA and CDR2 is FQGNSA. V lost 5 bases and J 7 bases, leaving 12 bases between the germline ends. The CDR3 spans 13 residues. CDR3 region: CASSPKGGQPQHF. CDR3 coding DNA: TGTGCCAGCAGCCCCAAAGGAGGCCAGCCCCAGCATTTT.

In this sample, this clonotype turned up many times. The rearrangement uses TRBV11-1 and TRBJ2-3; no firm D call. CDR1 is SGHAT and CDR2 is FQDESV in the germline V gene (reference sequence). The V end was cut by 1 base, the J end by 2 bases, with 7 bases between. CDR3 length: 14 amino acids. This chain's CDR3 is CASSLGRYTDTQYF. In DNA, the CDR3 is TGTGCCAGCAGCTTAGGGAGATACACAGATACGCAGTATTTT.

This clonotype was recorded many times. V and J are TRBV11-2 and TRBJ2-1; 7 bases are shared with TRBD1. Germline trimming cut 0 bases from V and 3 bases from J; bases unmatched to any gene: 2. From germline, CDR1 is SGHAT and CDR2 FQNNGV. The CDR3 totals 15 residues. CDR3 protein: CASSLDRGYYNEQFF. As DNA, the CDR3 is TGTGCCAGCAGCTTAGACAGGGGGTACTACAATGAGCAGTTCTTC. Full variable domain (outside the CDR3, taken from reference TRBV11-2 and TRBJ2-1): EAGVAQSPRYKIIEKRQSVAFWCNPISGHATLYWYQQILGQGPKLLIQFQNNGVVDDSQLPKDRFSAERLKGVDSTLKIQPAKLEDSAVYLCASSLDRGYYNEQFFGPGTRLTVL.

This clonotype was picked up many times. This chain uses TRBV20-1 with TRBJ1-5; D ambiguous. Trimming cost V 3 bases and J 7 bases, with 10 bases left between them. The CDR3 covers 12 residues. CDR1 is DFQATT, CDR2 SNEGSKA, per germline (reference sequence). The CDR3 loop is CSARYRRQPQHF. The CDR3, as DNA: TGCAGTGCTAGGTATCGTCGACAGCCCCAGCATTTT.

The table lists this clonotype with many counts. The chain carries TRBV4-2 and TRBJ2-7; 13 bases align to TRBD2. The CDR3 length is 17 residues. The V and J ends lost 1 base and 5 bases, in that order; junction bases with no gene match: 8. Germline CDR1 is LGHNA and CDR2 is YNFKEQ. CDR3 in amino acids: CASSQVAGLAGTDEQYF. CDR3 DNA sequence: TGTGCCAGCAGCCAAGTGGCGGGACTAGCGGGAACCGACGAGCAGTACTTC.